This entry concerns a single T cell receptor beta chain. This table comes from immunoSEQ multiplex PCR, and its TCRdb copy is limited to in-frame clones, with some not included. This sample yields some 250,000 clones, of which about 89% are seen a single time; 0.95% to 1.5% belongs to the top ten. These data belong to a study of blood T cell repertoires in COVID-19. Looking at the study overall: Material from acute and convalescent COVID-19 was sourced from the United States, Italy and Spain. T cells, B-cell-depleted T cells, or PBMCs supplied cDNA or gDNA.

CDR3 size: 13 residues. From germline, CDR1 is SGHNT and CDR2 YYREEE (reference sequence). Losses at the gene ends were 8 bases for V and 8 bases for J; bases not matched to a gene: 6. Residents of around 24 US areas, aged roughly 18 to 89 years, made up the participants. The clonotype originates from a human donor in a cohort exposed to, infected with or recovered from COVID-19 (not recorded which). The donor label of this sample is uncertain. V usage is TRBV5-4 and J usage is TRBJ2-1; 11 bases agree with TRBD2. The sample consisted of PBMCs or T cells enriched from blood (not recorded which). This CDR3 reads CASSGGAIDEQFF. The CDR3 nucleotides read TGTGCCAGTAGCGGGGGGGCGATTGATGAGCAGTTCTTC.